One T cell receptor beta chain is described in this entry. The method was immunoSEQ multiplex PCR; TCRdb's version includes in-frame clones alone and lacks a portion of them. Among around 77,000 clones listed, roughly 87% were seen once. V trimming: 5 bases; J trimming: 9 bases; junction bases outside the gene matches: 15. The CDR3 has 17 amino acids. Germline V CDR1 and CDR2: KGHDR, SFDVKD. The data are from a study of T cell responses to AZD1222 COVID-19 vaccine. The chain links TRBV24-1 to TRBJ2-1; 10 nucleotides agree with TRBD2. This TCR came from an adult in good health. The sample here was peripheral blood, taken on day 0 of AZD1222 vaccination. The CDR3 here is CATSVGPAGGPWGEQFF. The CDR3 DNA sequence: TGTGCCACCAGTGTCGGGCCAGCGGGGGGGCCGTGGGGTGAGCAGTTCTTC.